This entry describes one TCR beta chain. These data come from a study of blood T cell repertoires in COVID-19. Study-wide background: Sites in the United States, Italy and Spain provided acute and convalescent COVID-19 samples.

The V gene's germline CDR1 is SGHVS and CDR2 FQNEAQ. Between the trimmed V and J ends, which lost 5 bases and 0 bases, there was a span of 17 bases. This CDR3 has 17 residues. Per the study methods: Amplified reference gene primers provided the basis for estimating nucleated cell counts. TCRdb keeps only in-frame clones here, not all; method: immunoSEQ multiplex PCR. The D gene and trimming were derived from the DNA, and the V and J assignments and clone size from that table. In the table there are approximately 170,000 clones, less than 85% of which are singletons. Grouping used clinical history reported by participants in a survey and questionnaire. Cohort 3 donors counted as recovered after two negative PCRs, clearance, or resolved symptoms.

This TCR derives from a woman aged 45-65 years who had recovered from COVID-19. The genes are TRBV7-8 and TRBJ2-1, with a weak D call TRBD1 (5 bases). The source material was PBMCs or T cells enriched from blood (not recorded which). The CDR3 DNA reads TGTGCCAGCAGCCATAGGGGTCGCACGGGCTCCTACAATGAGCAGTTCTTC. It is translated as CASSHRGRTGSYNEQFF.